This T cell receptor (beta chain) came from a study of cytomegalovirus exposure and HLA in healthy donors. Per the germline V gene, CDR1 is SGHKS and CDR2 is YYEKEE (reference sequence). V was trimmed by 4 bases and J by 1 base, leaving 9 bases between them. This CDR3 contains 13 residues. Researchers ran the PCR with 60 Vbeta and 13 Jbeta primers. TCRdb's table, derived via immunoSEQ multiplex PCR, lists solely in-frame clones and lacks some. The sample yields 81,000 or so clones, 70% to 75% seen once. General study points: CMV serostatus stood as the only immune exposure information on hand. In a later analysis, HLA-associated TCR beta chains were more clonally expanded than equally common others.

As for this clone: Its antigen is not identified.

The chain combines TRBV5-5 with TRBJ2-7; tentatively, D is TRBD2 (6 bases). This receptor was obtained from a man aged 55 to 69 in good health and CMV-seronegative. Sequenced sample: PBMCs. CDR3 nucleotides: TGTGCCAGCAGCCGTGGGGGGTCCTACGAGCAGTACTTC. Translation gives CASSRGGSYEQYF. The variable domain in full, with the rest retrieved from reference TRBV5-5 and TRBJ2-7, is DAGVTQSPTHLIKTRGQQVTLRCSPISGHKSVSWYQQVLGQGPQFIFQYYEKEERGRGNFPDRFSARQFPNYSSELNVNALLLGDSALYLCASSRGGSYEQYFGPGTRLTVT.